This T cell receptor (beta chain) is drawn from a study of vaccination effects on CD4 cells after COVID-19. Clones were sequenced by immunoSEQ multiplex PCR, and TCRdb holds only the in-frame ones, with some missing. The sample yields around 63,000 clones, around three quarters seen once. This CDR3 has 14 residues. V was pared by 8 bases and J by 10 bases, with 11 bases of the junction left unmatched. The V gene's germline CDR1 is SGHTA and CDR2 FQGNSA. ViraFEST assay sequencing came after antigen-specific CD4+ T cells were expanded with viral peptide pools. After roughly 9 days in culture, the CD4+ T cells were isolated. The study found no prior SARS-CoV-2 infection in the vaccine recipients, who tested negative for nucleocapsid antibodies. A note on this clone: Its antigen is currently unknown.

Sample: CD4+ T cells from PBMCs cultured with HCoV-OC43 spike peptides, taken before COVID-19 vaccination. Subset denoted: HCoV-OC43 spike overlapping peptide pool stimulation. The TCR comes from a human donor who received a COVID-19 vaccine. The V gene is TRBV7-2, the J gene TRBJ1-1; 12 positions match TRBD1. The CDR3 loop is CASAGWGQGARAFF. CDR3 nucleotides: TGTGCCAGCGCTGGATGGGGACAGGGGGCGCGAGCTTTCTTT.